The rows below give T cell receptor beta chains drawn from one sample of a study of T-cell memory formation after mild COVID-19. TCRdb recomputed calls from the 5' RACE reads with MiXCR, one row per CDR3 protein. The sample records 560,000 or so distinct CDR3 sequences, 15% to 20% being singletons. Sample: PBMCs or a T cell subset sorted from them (not recorded which). The receptors stem from an adult woman who had mild COVID-19 (a few samples of this study predate the infection). Cell type and time point are not known. CDR3s include the opening cysteine and the closing phenylalanine or tryptophan. A D gene is named only where the DNA matches it firmly. Some rows mark clone size as missing; the rest say once, few, many or name a class of expanded clone.

v_gene,abundance,j_gene,d_gene,CDR3nt,CDR3aa
TRBV5-4,few,TRBJ2-1,-,TGTGCCAGCAGCAGAAGGGGCGGTGGAAACAATGAGCAGTTCTTC,CASSRRGGGNNEQFF
TRBV18,-,TRBJ2-4,-,TGTGCCAGCTCACAATCGGACACTAAAAACATTCAGTACTTC,CASSQSDTKNIQYF
TRBV4-3,few,TRBJ1-2,TRBD1,TGCGCCAGCAGCCAGGCCCCGGGACAGGGGACGCATGGCTACACCTTC,CASSQAPGQGTHGYTF
TRBV7-2,few,TRBJ2-2,-,TGTGCCAGCAGCTTATCGGTGGGCGCGCCCACCGGGGAGCTGTTTTTT,CASSLSVGAPTGELFF
TRBV7-9,few,TRBJ2-7,-,TGTGCCAGCAGCACCCCTATCGGGACAAAATACGAGCAGTACTTC,CASSTPIGTKYEQYF
TRBV20-1,-,TRBJ2-7,TRBD2,TGCAGTGCTAGACCACTAGCGGTCTACGAGCAGTACTTC,CSARPLAVYEQYF
TRBV7-6,-,TRBJ2-7,TRBD2,TGTGCCAGCAGCCCCCGGGGTAGCGGGAGCATCTACGAGCAGTACTTC,CASSPRGSGSIYEQYF
TRBV24-1,-,TRBJ1-5,-,TGTGCCACCAGTGATTATCGTGGCAATCAGCCCCAGCATTTT,CATSDYRGNQPQHF
TRBV5-1,many,TRBJ1-1,TRBD1,TGCGCCAGCAGCGGGGGACAGCTCTCTTTAGGGATGAACACTGAAGCTTTCTTT,CASSGGQLSLGMNTEAFF
TRBV11-3,-,TRBJ2-5,-,TGTGCCAGCAGCTTGAGACCCTATGGTCAAGAGACCCAGTACTTC,CASSLRPYGQETQYF
TRBV6-5,-,TRBJ1-5,-,TGTGCCAGCCCAAAAGTCCCAGGGTTTGGGAATCAGCCCCAGCATTTT,CASPKVPGFGNQPQHF
TRBV24-1,-,TRBJ1-1,-,TGTGCCACCAGTGAAGATGGGACAGAAGCTTTCTTT,CATSEDGTEAFF
TRBV5-1,few,TRBJ2-5,-,TGCGCCAGCAGCTTGTTCGGCCTTCGGGAGACCCAGTACTTC,CASSLFGLRETQYF
TRBV4-1,-,TRBJ1-2,TRBD1,TGCGCCAGCAGCCAACCCTGGACAGGAAACTATGGCTACACCTTC,CASSQPWTGNYGYTF
TRBV5-1,few,TRBJ2-4,-,TGCGCCAGCAGCCAGAGCCGGGGAAAAAACATTCAGTACTTC,CASSQSRGKNIQYF
TRBV14,few,TRBJ1-2,-,TGTGCCAGCAGCCAAAGAGGGCACCCTCATGGCTACACCTTC,CASSQRGHPHGYTF
TRBV5-6,-,TRBJ2-6,-,TGTGCCAGCAGCTGGCTGGGCGGGGATTACTCTGGGGCCAACGTCCTGACTTTC,CASSWLGGDYSGANVLTF
TRBV29-1,-,TRBJ1-1,-,TGCAGCGGTGGGACGGCGAACACTGAAGCTTTCTTT,CSGGTANTEAFF
TRBV5-8,-,TRBJ2-2,-,TGTGCCAGCTCAATAACAGGTCGTACCGGGGAGCTGTTTTTT,CASSITGRTGELFF
TRBV10-3,-,TRBJ2-2,-,TGTGCCATCACAGGGGACACTAACACCGGGGAGCTGTTTTTT,CAITGDTNTGELFF
TRBV5-1,many,TRBJ1-5,-,TGCGCCAGCAGCCCGTCTGACAGAACCAATCAGCCCCAGCATTTT,CASSPSDRTNQPQHF
TRBV10-3,-,TRBJ2-7,-,TGTGCCATCAGTGATTTTGCCAGAACTAGCTCCTACGAGCAGTACTTC,CAISDFARTSSYEQYF
TRBV5-1,-,TRBJ2-7,-,TGCGCCAGCAGCAACTCGGCCGCAGGGCCGGGCGAGCAGTACTTC,CASSNSAAGPGEQYF
TRBV6-2/TRBV6-3,once,TRBJ2-4,-,TGTGCCAGCAGTTACGGATGGGAGACCCACATTCAGTACTTC,CASSYGWETHIQYF
TRBV3-1,few,TRBJ1-4,-,TGTGCCAGCAGCCAAGTCTCAGGGGCGGGTGAAAAACTGTTTTTT,CASSQVSGAGEKLFF
TRBV2,many,TRBJ2-5,-,TGTGCCAGCAGTAGGTCACTAGTTCGAGATCGTACCCAGTACTTC,CASSRSLVRDRTQYF
TRBV24-1,-,TRBJ1-3,-,TGTGCCACCAGTGTCACGGGGGCCGCTGGAAACACCATATATTTT,CATSVTGAAGNTIYF
TRBV20-1,-,TRBJ2-7,-,TGCAGTGCTAGAGATCTGGGCGGGCCCTACGAGCAGTACTTC,CSARDLGGPYEQYF
TRBV5-6,-,TRBJ1-5,-,TGTGCCAGCAGCACTGCAGGGAATCAGCCCCAGCATTTT,CASSTAGNQPQHF
TRBV29-1,-,TRBJ2-1,-,TGCAGCGTTGAAAAGTCCGCGACGAGCTCCTACAATGAGCAGTTCTTC,CSVEKSATSSYNEQFF
TRBV29-1,few,TRBJ2-1,TRBD1,TGCAGCGTGACAGGGGTGGTGGGTCTCCTCTACAATGAGCAGTTCTTC,CSVTGVVGLLYNEQFF
TRBV5-4,many,TRBJ1-1,-,TGTGCCAGCAGCTCGAGAGTTAACACTGAAGCTTTCTTT,CASSSRVNTEAFF
TRBV15,-,TRBJ2-3,TRBD1,TGTGCCACCAGCAGGACAGGGGCAAACACAGATACGCAGTATTTT,CATSRTGANTDTQYF
TRBV20-1,-,TRBJ1-1,-,TGCAGTGCTAGAGATAGGGGGGCCCTGAACACTGAAGCTTTCTTT,CSARDRGALNTEAFF
TRBV20-1,-,TRBJ2-1,TRBD2,TGCAGTGTCTGGCGGCTAGCGGGGAAAAATGAGCAGTTCTTC,CSVWRLAGKNEQFF
TRBV6-2/TRBV6-3,once,TRBJ1-1,TRBD1,TGTGCCAGCAGTCCACTCGGGGGACAGTGGCGAGGGGAGACTGAAGCTTTCTTT,CASSPLGGQWRGETEAFF
TRBV6-2/TRBV6-3,-,TRBJ2-7,TRBD2,TGTGCCAGCACGAGCGGGAGGCCCTCCTACGAGCAGTACTTC,CASTSGRPSYEQYF
TRBV29-1,-,TRBJ2-3,-,TGCAGCGACAAACCCGACAGCCCCTTCACAGATACGCAGTATTTT,CSDKPDSPFTDTQYF
TRBV12-3/TRBV12-4,few,TRBJ1-6,-,TGTGCCAGCAGTTTCCAGGGCAGGGGTCTAACTATTCATTCACCCCTCCACTTT,CASSFQGRGLTIHSPLHF
TRBV25-1,few,TRBJ2-2,-,TGTGCCAGCAGTGAATGGGGACGGTCCGGCGGGGAGCTGTTTTTT,CASSEWGRSGGELFF
TRBV24-1,-,TRBJ2-2,-,TGTGCCACCAGTCATCAGCCGAACACCGGGGAGCTGTTTTTT,CATSHQPNTGELFF
TRBV7-2,few,TRBJ2-1,TRBD2,TGTGCCAGCAGCGCCACTAGCGGGGGCCCTAATGAGCAGTTCTTC,CASSATSGGPNEQFF
TRBV7-9,few,TRBJ2-5,TRBD2,TGTGCCAGCAGTCCGGCGGGCGGGAGAACTCAAGAGACCCAGTACTTC,CASSPAGGRTQETQYF
TRBV6-6,few,TRBJ1-2,-,TGTGCCAGCAGTTACGAGGGGGGAAGAGGCTACACCTTC,CASSYEGGRGYTF
TRBV30,few,TRBJ2-5,TRBD2,TGTGCCTGGAATTTGGGGGAGGGAGGCGAGACCCAGTACTTC,CAWNLGEGGETQYF
TRBV5-1,few,TRBJ2-1,TRBD1,TGCGCCAGCAGCTTGGGTACACAGGGGAATGAGCAGTTCTTC,CASSLGTQGNEQFF
TRBV7-2,-,TRBJ2-5,-,TGTGCCAGCAGCTTTTCTACAGGCTTTCTGCAAGAGACCCAGTACTTC,CASSFSTGFLQETQYF